The next 32 T cell receptor beta chains were all read from a single sample in a study of T cell responses to AZD1222 COVID-19 vaccine. Only in-frame clones appear in the TCRdb table, and some are missing; sequencing was by immunoSEQ multiplex PCR. The sample consists of over 110,000 clones, 70% to 90% of them appearing once. The sample consisted of peripheral blood, taken on day 0 of AZD1222 vaccination. The receptors originated from an adult in good health.

V usage is TRBV11-3 and J usage is TRBJ2-5; D is uncertain. Trimming stripped 5 bases from V and 2 bases from J, with 6 bases between. The CDR3 has 12 amino acids. Germline CDR1 SGHNT, CDR2 YENEEA. The CDR3 DNA is TGTGCCAGCAGCCCCGGACAAGAGACCCAGTACTTC. Translating gives CASSPGQETQYF.

V and J are TRBV9 and TRBJ2-6; TRBD2 matches 7 bases. The CDR3 runs to 10 residues. Germline CDR1 reads SGDLS; CDR2 reads YYNGEE. The J segment lost 19 bases and the V segment lost 4 bases, leaving 5 bases of the junction unmatched. The DNA for the CDR3 is TGTGCCAGCAGCCCAGGACTAGAAACTTTC. This sequence encodes CASSPGLETF.

This clone showed up just once. The chain has TRBV5-1 and TRBJ1-1; 8 positions match TRBD1. The junction had 7 bases not matched to a gene; V was cut back by 4 bases and J by 5 bases. Germline CDR1 reads SGHRS; CDR2 reads YFSETQ. This CDR3 has 14 amino acids. For the CDR3, the DNA is TGCGCCAGCAGCAGCGACAGGGGCTTGACTGAAGCTTTCTTT. Its protein product is CASSSDRGLTEAFF. Drawing the rest from reference TRBV5-1 and TRBJ1-1, the complete variable domain is KAGVTQTPRYLIKTRGQQVTLSCSPISGHRSVSWYQQTPGQGLQFLFEYFSETQRNKGNFPGRFSGRQFSNSRSEMNVSTLELGDSALYLCASSSDRGLTEAFFGQGTRLTVV.

This chain joins TRBV19 and TRBJ2-1; possible D gene TRBD2, 6 bases. Deletions cut 1 base from V and 8 bases from J, with 15 bases between. Germline V lookup: CDR1 LNHDA, CDR2 SQIVND (reference sequence). The CDR3 totals 15 residues. The CDR3 reads CASSIAGVGHDEQFF. The CDR3, as DNA: TGTGCCAGTAGTATAGCGGGGGTGGGGCACGATGAGCAGTTCTTC. The variable domain in full, completed from reference TRBV19 and TRBJ2-1, reads DGGITQSPKYLFRKEGQNVTLSCEQNLNHDAMYWYRQDPGQGLRLIYYSQIVNDFQKGDIAEGYSVSREKKESFPLTVTSAQKNPTAFYLCASSIAGVGHDEQFFGPGTRLTVL.

This clone is a singleton in its sample. V is TRBV16 and J is TRBJ1-1; TRBD1 matches at 9 bases. The CDR3 has 14 amino acids. Per germline, CDR1 KGHSY and CDR2 FQNENV. With 4 bases clipped from V and 5 bases from J, the junction kept 5 bases outside the gene matches. The CDR3 loop is CASSPGTGRTEAFF. CDR3 bases: TGTGCCAGCAGCCCCGGGACAGGGAGGACTGAAGCTTTCTTT.

The J gene is TRBJ1-1, the V gene TRBV9, with D uncertain. CDR1 SGDLS and CDR2 YYNGEE come from the germline V gene. V lost 0 bases and J 4 bases, leaving 22 bases between the germline ends. The CDR3 has 18 amino acids. The CDR3 is CASSVDNGGECFSTEAFF. CDR3 coding DNA: TGTGCCAGCAGCGTAGATAATGGTGGGGAATGTTTCTCCACTGAAGCTTTCTTT.

Only one count was recorded for this clone. The chain carries TRBV9 and TRBJ2-7, with D tentatively TRBD2 (6 bases). This CDR3 region has 14 residues. Trimming removed 3 bases from V and 6 bases from J, with 16 bases in between. In germline, CDR1 is SGDLS, CDR2 YYNGEE. The CDR3 DNA follows: TGTGCCAGCAGCGCTGGGGGGAGCGCTACCGAGCAGTACTTC. Its translation: CASSAGGSATEQYF.

The J gene is TRBJ2-3, the V gene TRBV7-3; a possible D gene is TRBD2 (6 bases). CDR3 length: 14 amino acids. Trimming took off 2 bases at V and 6 bases at J, with 12 bases between the two ends. Germline values: CDR1 SGHTA, CDR2 FQGTGA. This CDR3 is CASSLYSRGDTQYF. The CDR3 coding sequence is TGTGCCAGCAGCTTATACTCACGGGGGGATACGCAGTATTTT. Using reference TRBV7-3 and TRBJ2-3 for the parts outside the CDR3, the full variable domain is GAGVSQTPSNKVTEKGKYVELRCDPISGHTALYWYRQSLGQGPEFLIYFQGTGAADDSGLPNDRFFAVRPEGSVSTLKIQRTERGDSAVYLCASSLYSRGDTQYFGPGTRLTVL.

The chain carries TRBV9 and TRBJ1-1, with 8 bases fitting TRBD1. After removal of 4 bases from V and 0 bases from J, the junction contained 2 bases not matched to a gene. This CDR3 is built from 14 residues. CDR1 is SGDLS and CDR2 is YYNGEE in the germline V gene. CDR3: CASSPRGLNTEAFF. CDR3 in DNA: TGTGCCAGCAGCCCCAGGGGGCTGAACACTGAAGCTTTCTTT. The whole variable domain, filled in from reference TRBV9 and TRBJ1-1, reads DSGVTQTPKHLITATGQRVTLRCSPRSGDLSVYWYQQSLDQGLQFLIQYYNGEERAKGNILERFSAQQFPDLHSELNLSSLELGDSALYFCASSPRGLNTEAFFGQGTRLTVV.

J is TRBJ1-2 and V is TRBV11-2, with 11 bases identical to TRBD1. The CDR3 sequence is 16 residues long. V gave up 0 bases and J gave up 6 bases; unmatched junction bases: 6. Germline lookup yields CDR1 SGHAT and CDR2 FQNNGV. The CDR3 nucleotides read TGTGCCAGCAGCTTAGATCGGGGACAGGGGGTCGATGGCTACACCTTC. Residues: CASSLDRGQGVDGYTF.

This clone was detected only once. This rearrangement joins TRBV18 to TRBJ2-3; unclear D gene. Trimming left V 0 bases short and J 6 bases short, with 13 bases between. The CDR3 has 15 amino acids. The germline CDR1 and CDR2 sequences are KGHSH and LQKENI. The DNA of the CDR3 is TGTGCCAGCTCACCACCAGCCTTCCCCGAGGATACGCAGTATTTT. This codes for CASSPPAFPEDTQYF. The complete variable domain, with remaining parts taken from reference TRBV18 and TRBJ2-3, reads NAGVMQNPRHLVRRRGQEARLRCSPMKGHSHVYWYRQLPEEGLKFMVYLQKENIIDESGMPKERFSAEFPKEGPSILRIQQVVRGDSAAYFCASSPPAFPEDTQYFGPGTRLTVL.

V is TRBV29-1 and J is TRBJ2-3; D might be TRBD2 (6 bases). The length of the CDR3 is 15 residues. V gave up 6 bases and J gave up 0 bases, with 16 bases separating them. Germline assignment: CDR1 SQVTM and CDR2 ANQGSEA. CDR3 sequence reads: CSVEMGGPSTDTQYF. The CDR3 DNA reads as TGCAGCGTCGAGATGGGAGGACCTAGCACAGATACGCAGTATTTT.

J is TRBJ1-5 and V is TRBV4-3; no definite D call. The CDR3 has 14 residues. The germline gives CDR1 LGHNA, CDR2 YSLEER. V gave up 0 bases and J gave up 4 bases, with 7 bases separating them. The CDR3 bases are TGCGCCAGCAGCCAAGAAACCGGGAATCAGCCCCAGCATTTT. It codes for CASSQETGNQPQHF.

The J gene is TRBJ1-2, the V gene TRBV19; TRBD1 matches 8 bases. From germline, CDR1 is LNHDA and CDR2 SQIVND (reference sequence). This CDR3 is 16 amino acids long. Trimming at V came to 3 bases and at J to 8 bases, leaving 14 bases not matched to a gene. CDR3 DNA: TGTGCCAGTAGTATGGTAGGACAGGGAGTATTCCAAGGCTACACCTTC. Protein product: CASSMVGQGVFQGYTF.

The rearrangement uses TRBV7-9 and TRBJ2-1; possibly TRBD2 for D (5 bases). CDR3 length: 16 amino acids. Deletions cut 5 bases from V and 0 bases from J, with 14 bases between. Germline V gene data show CDR1 as SEHNR and CDR2 as FQNEAQ (reference sequence). CDR3 in amino acids: CASSHPDFLSYNEQFF. The CDR3 nucleotides read TGTGCCAGCAGCCATCCGGACTTCCTCTCCTACAATGAGCAGTTCTTC.

This sequence joins TRBV5-4 and TRBJ2-1, with 8 nucleotides matching TRBD1. This CDR3 is 15 amino acids long. The J segment lost 7 bases and the V segment lost 0 bases, leaving 6 bases of the junction unmatched. CDR1 and CDR2 from the germline V gene are SGHNT and YYREEE (reference sequence). The CDR3 region is CASSLGGQGGNEQFF. In DNA form, the CDR3 reads TGTGCCAGCAGCTTGGGCGGACAGGGTGGGAATGAGCAGTTCTTC.

The chain has TRBV5-1 and TRBJ2-2; 7 bases align to TRBD1. Looked up from germline, CDR1 is SGHRS and CDR2 is YFSETQ. The CDR3 length is 19 residues. With V trimmed by 1 base and J by 0 bases, 12 bases remained unmatched. CDR3 loop: CASSLYPGQRTPNTGELFF. The CDR3 DNA is TGCGCCAGCAGCTTGTACCCGGGACAGCGGACCCCGAACACCGGGGAGCTGTTTTTT.

The chain recombines TRBV5-6 with TRBJ1-5, with D maybe TRBD1 (5 bases). This CDR3 has 16 amino acids. V lost 4 bases and J 1 base, leaving 15 bases between the germline ends. Germline V lookup: CDR1 SGHDT, CDR2 YYEEEE. The DNA for the CDR3 is TGTGCCAGCAGCCGGCGATGGGGGAGGAGCAATCAGCCCCAGCATTTT. It translates to CASSRRWGRSNQPQHF.

The V gene is TRBV5-1, the J gene TRBJ2-2; the match to TRBD2 covers 15 bases. CDR1 is SGHRS, CDR2 YFSETQ, per germline. Trimming at V came to 5 bases and at J to 3 bases, leaving 2 bases not matched to a gene. This CDR3 contains 16 residues. CDR3 sequence reads: CASRGLAGGDTGELFF. CDR3 DNA: TGCGCCAGCAGAGGACTAGCGGGAGGGGACACCGGGGAGCTGTTTTTT.

The chain links TRBV5-5 to TRBJ1-4; 7 bases line up with TRBD1. Trimming at V came to 4 bases and at J to 8 bases, leaving 11 bases not matched to a gene. Germline V gene sequence: CDR1 SGHKS, CDR2 YYEKEE (reference sequence). CDR3 size: 15 residues. The CDR3 sequence is CASSPQVQGDEKLFF. CDR3 bases: TGTGCCAGCAGCCCTCAGGTCCAGGGGGACGAAAAACTGTTTTTT.

V usage is TRBV15 and J usage is TRBJ1-2; D gene ambiguous. Germline V gene lookup returns CDR1 LNHNV and CDR2 YYDKDF (reference sequence). The germline V and J ends were trimmed by 8 bases and 3 bases, with 22 bases remaining between them. CDR3 length: 16 amino acids. CDR3 sequence: CATLFSGRWLDYGYTF. As DNA, the CDR3 is TGTGCCACCCTATTCTCGGGTAGGTGGCTGGACTATGGCTACACCTTC. Combining the CDR3 with reference TRBV15 and TRBJ1-2 gives the whole variable domain DAMVIQNPRYQVTQFGKPVTLSCSQTLNHNVMYWYQQKSSQAPKLLFHYYDKDFNNEADTPDNFQSRRPNTSFCFLDIRSPGLGDTAMYLCATLFSGRWLDYGYTFGSGTRLTVV.

V and J are TRBV28 and TRBJ2-7; TRBD2 is a possible D gene (6 bases). This CDR3 comprises 15 residues. Trimming removed 5 bases at V and 3 bases at J, with 17 bases between. CDR1 is MDHEN and CDR2 is SYDVKM in the germline V gene. As DNA, the CDR3 is TGTGCCAGCAGTCGAATGCACGGGAGTAGCTACGAGCAGTACTTC. Its translation is CASSRMHGSSYEQYF.

This clone was counted once. The V gene is TRBV10-2, the J gene TRBJ2-1, with D perhaps given as TRBD1 or TRBD2 (5 bases each). The CDR3 is 13 amino acids. The germline CDR1 and CDR2 sequences are WSHSY and SAAADI. V was trimmed by 3 bases and J by 7 bases, leaving 10 bases between them. The CDR3 nucleotides read TGCGCCAGCAGTGAAGGGGAGATAAATGAGCAGTTCTTC. Its protein product is CASSEGEINEQFF.

The chain uses TRBV7-2 and TRBJ2-7, with 10 bases matching TRBD1. Germline V CDR1 and CDR2: SGHTA, FQGNSA. V lost 6 bases and J lost 5; bases outside the gene matches: 7. The CDR3 extends over 14 amino acids. The chain's CDR3 is CASSRQGARDEQYF. The CDR3 nucleotides read TGTGCCAGCAGTCGACAGGGGGCTAGGGACGAGCAGTACTTC.

This clone came up once. The chain links TRBV5-1 to TRBJ1-6, with D hard to call. Looked up from germline, CDR1 is SGHRS and CDR2 is YFSETQ. The CDR3 consists of 16 residues. Between the trimmed V and J ends, which lost 4 bases and 0 bases, there was a span of 11 bases. The CDR3 loop reads CASSPRVSSYNSPLHF. The CDR3 DNA reads TGCGCCAGCAGCCCCCGAGTAAGCTCCTATAATTCACCCCTCCACTTT.

This clone was seen a single time. This chain connects TRBV3-1 (or the pseudogene TRBV3-2) to TRBJ1-5; D gene ambiguous. The CDR3 extends over 12 amino acids. Trimming stripped 4 bases from V and 4 bases from J, with 5 bases between. In germline, CDR1 is LGHDT, CDR2 YNNKEL (reference sequence). CDR3 coding DNA: TGTGCCAGCAGCCGTGGGAATCAGCCCCAGCATTTT. Protein sequence: CASSRGNQPQHF.

The V gene is TRBV19, the J gene TRBJ2-1; 7 bases are a match to TRBD2. Per the germline V gene, CDR1 is LNHDA and CDR2 is SQIVND (reference sequence). After removal of 3 bases from V and 5 bases from J, the junction contained 1 base not matched to a gene. This CDR3 region has 13 residues. The DNA for the CDR3 is TGTGCCAGTAGTATCCGGGGGGACAATGAGCAGTTCTTC. Amino acids: CASSIRGDNEQFF.

V and J are TRBV6-2 or TRBV6-3 and TRBJ1-1, with a possible D match to TRBD1 (6 bases). CDR3 length equals 12 residues. Trimming removed 6 bases at V and 5 bases at J, with 10 bases between. Germline lookup yields CDR1 MNHEY and CDR2 SVGEGT. The CDR3: CASSPDRTEAFF. CDR3 DNA sequence: TGTGCCAGCAGCCCCGACAGGACTGAAGCTTTCTTT.

The chain carries TRBV9 and TRBJ1-4, with 7 bases matching TRBD1. CDR1 is SGDLS, CDR2 YYNGEE, per germline. The CDR3 has 17 amino acids. V trimming: 0 bases; J trimming: 3 bases; junction bases outside the gene matches: 8. The CDR3 DNA is TGTGCCAGCAGCGTAGGCCCAAGACAGGGTGCTAATGAAAAACTGTTTTTT. This translates into CASSVGPRQGANEKLFF.

The V call is TRBV4-2, the J call TRBJ1-2; TRBD1 matches at 7 bases. In germline, CDR1 is LGHNA, CDR2 YNFKEQ. V lost 2 bases to trimming and J lost 6 bases; unmatched junction nucleotides: 15. The CDR3 covers 17 residues. CDR3 in DNA: TGTGCCAGCAGCCAAAATCTCCGACAGGGCTATAGCGATGGCTACACCTTC. This translates into CASSQNLRQGYSDGYTF.

V gene TRBV30 combines with J gene TRBJ1-4; no reliable D call. V was cut by 2 bases and J by 8 bases, with 6 bases left in between. The germline V gene encodes CDR1 GTSNPN and CDR2 SVGIG (reference sequence). The length of the CDR3 is 11 residues. CDR3 residues: CAWSRPEKLFF. CDR3 bases: TGTGCCTGGAGTCGCCCGGAAAAACTGTTTTTT.

The chain uses TRBV7-9 and TRBJ1-1; 8 bases fit TRBD1. The trim removed 4 bases at V and 1 base at J, leaving 2 bases unmatched. The CDR3 contains 14 residues. The V gene's germline CDR1 is SEHNR and CDR2 FQNEAQ (reference sequence). CDR3: CASSSTGANTEAFF. The DNA for the CDR3 is TGTGCCAGCAGCTCGACAGGGGCGAACACTGAAGCTTTCTTT.